The present T cell receptor beta chain was sequenced within a study of T-cell reconstitution after alpha-beta-depleted transplantation in children. The study, taken as a whole, reports: The high TCRbeta diversity at day 60 in some patients came from surviving recipient T cells and thymic progenitors. At the one-year point after transplant, T-cell counts and TCRbeta diversity were found to come mostly from T cells that had been newly produced. Roughly two months post-transplant, alpha-beta T cells reportedly originated from several hundred graft clones that had expanded.

J was trimmed by 0 bases and V by 3 bases; bases with no gene match: 8. Per the germline V gene, CDR1 is LNHDA and CDR2 is SQIVND (reference sequence). CDR3 length equals 16 residues. Unique molecular identifiers were used to barcode this TCRbeta library. One entry per CDR3 protein, called by TCRdb with MiXCR from the PCR reads. Found here are fewer than 550,000 distinct CDR3 sequences, over 9.5% of them singletons; the top ten hold 12% to 15%. There are a few counts of this clonotype. Its specificity is unknown. This receptor was obtained from a female patient under 10 years old who had a stem cell transplant for aplastic anemia, so the T cells may come from the graft donor. This chain uses TRBV19 with TRBJ2-7, with 7 bases that match TRBD2. Sequenced material: PBMCs, mostly from graft donor cells, taken 180 days after TCRalphabeta/CD19-depleted stem cell transplant. CDR3: CASSMGLAVYSYEQYF. Written as DNA, the CDR3 is TGTGCCAGTAGTATGGGTCTAGCGGTTTACTCCTACGAGCAGTACTTC.